Below are 11 T cell receptor beta chains sequenced from a single sample in a study of human T cells and chemical hapten exposure. TCRdb recomputed calls from the RACE reads with MiXCR, one row per CDR3 protein. The repertoire consists of about 380,000 distinct CDR3 sequences, with 4% to 5.5% occurring once and the leading ten covering 2% to 2.5%. Time point indicated: patch test 1, 2 weeks after DPC sensitization. Regarding treatment: therapeutic diphenylcyclopropenone sensitization with weekly scalp DPC. Sequences were derived from whole blood, sampled in connection with sensitization to the hapten diphenylcyclopropenone (DPC). These receptors were collected from a woman aged 45-65 years with alopecia areata. Some clones in this sample may be carry-over from other donors' samples.

This chain joins TRBV29-1 and TRBJ1-2, with D hard to call. This CDR3 comprises 15 residues. Germline lookup yields CDR1 SQVTM and CDR2 ANQGSEA. CDR3 region: CVIPLGQSLNYGYTF. CDR3 in DNA: TGCGTTATACCGCTAGGGCAGAGCCTTAACTATGGCTACACCTTC.

DNA for the CDR3: TGCGCCAGCAGTTCAGGGGTGACTAATGAAAAACTGTTTTTT. It encodes CASSSGVTNEKLFF. The chain links TRBV10-2 to TRBJ1-4, with a tentative D call TRBD1 (6 bases). CDR3 size: 14 residues. Germline V gives CDR1 WSHSY, CDR2 SAAADI. V gave up 5 bases and J gave up 2 bases, with 9 bases separating them.

This chain connects TRBV30 to TRBJ1-4, with D possibly TRBD1 on 5 matching bases. Germline CDR1 and CDR2: GTSNPN and SVGIG (reference sequence). Trimming took off 1 base at V and 10 bases at J, with 7 bases between the two ends. The CDR3 covers 11 residues. This CDR3 reads CAWSEGAKLFF. CDR3 nucleotide sequence: TGTGCCTGGAGTGAAGGGGCAAAACTGTTTTTT.

This clonotype was counted only a few times. This chain connects TRBV4-1 to TRBJ2-1; possibly TRBD2 for D (5 bases). This CDR3 comprises 12 residues. Deletions cut 0 bases from V and 8 bases from J, with 5 bases between. Germline CDR1 reads MGHRA; CDR2 reads YSYEKL. The CDR3 DNA sequence: TGCGCCAGCAGCCAAGATAGCGATGAGCAGTTCTTC. Its protein is CASSQDSDEQFF.

V usage is TRBV7-6 and J usage is TRBJ2-3; TRBD2 matches 11 bases. Germline V gives CDR1 SGHVS, CDR2 FNYEAQ. This CDR3 has 17 amino acids. The ends lost 5 bases at V and 0 bases at J; junction bases unmatched: 7. The chain's CDR3 is CASSRNSGRASTDTQYF. As DNA, the CDR3 is TGTGCCAGCAGCCGTAATAGCGGGAGGGCTAGCACAGATACGCAGTATTTT. Drawing the rest from reference TRBV7-6 and TRBJ2-3, the complete variable domain is GAGVSQSPRYKVTKRGQDVALRCDPISGHVSLYWYRQALGQGPEFLTYFNYEAQQDKSGLPNDRFSAERPEGSISTLTIQRTEQRDSAMYRCASSRNSGRASTDTQYFGPGTRLTVL.

This clonotype was seen a handful of times. J is TRBJ2-3 and V is TRBV20-1; D is unresolved. V dropped 6 bases and J dropped 4 bases, with 14 bases sitting between them. Per germline, CDR1 DFQATT and CDR2 SNEGSKA (reference sequence). The CDR3 contains 13 residues. CDR3 nucleotides: TGCAGTGCCGAGTCTGATTTTCCAGATACGCAGTATTTT. This gives the protein CSAESDFPDTQYF.

V and J are TRBV2 and TRBJ1-6; no firm D call. Trimming shortened V by 6 bases and J by 5 bases, and 11 bases separated the two germline ends. Germline assignment: CDR1 SNHLY and CDR2 FYNNEI. The CDR3 is 14 amino acids. Here the CDR3 DNA reads TGTGCCAGCAGAGCCGGACGGGATAATTCACCCCTCCACTTT. It codes for CASRAGRDNSPLHF.

This clonotype was seen at least ten times. This sequence joins TRBV10-3 and TRBJ1-1; TRBD1 is a possible D gene (5 bases). This CDR3 region has 16 residues. Per germline, CDR1 ENHRY and CDR2 SYGVKD. V lost 3 bases, J lost 1 base, and 15 bases lay in between. The DNA of the CDR3 is TGTGCCATCAGTGATAGGGGAGGGGCCCAGAACACTGAAGCTTTCTTT. Its protein product is CAISDRGGAQNTEAFF.

V gene TRBV12-3 or TRBV12-4 combines with J gene TRBJ1-1; D gene uncertain. The CDR3 length is 15 residues. Trimming cost V 2 bases and J 0 bases, with 10 bases left between them. CDR3 sequence reads: CASSLSPRMNTEAFF. In DNA, the CDR3 is TGTGCCAGCAGTTTATCTCCACGTATGAACACTGAAGCTTTCTTT.

This clonotype was observed many times. The rearrangement uses TRBV2 and TRBJ1-5; TRBD1 is a possible D gene (6 bases). The CDR3 spans 15 residues. CDR1 is SNHLY, CDR2 FYNNEI, per germline. V was cut by 7 bases and J by 1 base, with 14 bases left in between. In DNA form, the CDR3 reads TGTGCCAGCACCGCCCAGGACAGCAGCAATCAGCCCCAGCATTTT. Translation gives CASTAQDSSNQPQHF.

This clonotype was seen at least ten times. V is TRBV11-2 and J is TRBJ2-5; D may correspond to TRBD1 or TRBD2 (5 bases each). The germline V gene has CDR1 SGHAT and CDR2 FQNNGV. CDR3 length equals 14 residues. Deletions cut 1 base from V and 7 bases from J, with 13 bases between. The CDR3 loop reads CASSLGQGEGTQYF. In DNA form, the CDR3 reads TGTGCCAGCAGCTTAGGGCAGGGAGAGGGGACCCAGTACTTC.